The present T cell receptor beta chain was sequenced within a study of molecular identifiers for immune sequencing clone quantification. Germline-derived CDR1 and CDR2 are DFQATT and SNEGSKA (reference sequence). Between the trimmed V and J ends, which lost 6 bases and 6 bases, there was a span of 29 bases. The CDR3 runs to 18 residues. Findings and limits, study-wide: Spiked TCR RNA from one Jurkat cell reportedly showed up when mixed among 800,000 to 1,000,000 naive cells. Clone sizes could be underestimated for highly expanded clones when identical TCR molecules share a barcode.

TCRdb called the PCR reads again in MiXCR, with one record for every CDR3 protein. This table holds more than 450,000 distinct CDR3 sequences, roughly a fifth found once. The sample holds a few counts of this clonotype. What it binds is unknown. Sorting isolated naive CD8 T cells as CD8+CD4-CCR7+CD45RA+ events. Sequencing input: naive CD8+ T cells from blood, with Jurkat cell RNA spiked in. This sample's subset: FACS-sorted CD8+CD4-CCR7+CD45RA+ naive T cells. This clonotype originated in a human donor in good health. Some libraries in this study had Jurkat cell RNA spiked in. The V and J genes are TRBV20-1 and TRBJ1-4; D remains unclear. CDR3 in amino acids: CSAPSWTQDVHDDEKLFF. The CDR3 DNA is TGCAGTGCCCCTAGTTGGACTCAGGACGTACATGATGATGAAAAACTGTTTTTT.